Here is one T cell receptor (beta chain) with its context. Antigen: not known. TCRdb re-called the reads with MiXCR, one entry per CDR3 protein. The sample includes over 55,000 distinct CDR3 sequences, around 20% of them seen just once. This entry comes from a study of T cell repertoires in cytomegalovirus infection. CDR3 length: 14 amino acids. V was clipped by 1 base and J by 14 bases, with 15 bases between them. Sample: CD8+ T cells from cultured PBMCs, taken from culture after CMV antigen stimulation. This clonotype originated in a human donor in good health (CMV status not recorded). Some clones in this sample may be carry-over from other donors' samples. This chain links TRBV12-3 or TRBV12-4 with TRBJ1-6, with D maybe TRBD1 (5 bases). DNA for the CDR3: TGTGCCAGCAGTTTAGGAAACACAGGTTCCTCCCTCCACTTT. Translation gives CASSLGNTGSSLHF.